The entry that follows covers one T cell receptor beta chain sequence. The authors' processing: Nucleated cell counts were estimated from reference gene primer amplification. Sequencing was performed with immunoSEQ multiplex PCR; in TCRdb, only in-frame clones are kept and a portion is missing. V and J calls and clone size are given by that table; D and trimming were obtained from the DNA. The table has 100,000 or so clones, around 85% seen once. The CDR3 runs 16 residues. In germline, CDR1 is LGHDT, CDR2 YNNKEL (reference sequence). Between the trimmed V and J ends, which lost 3 bases and 1 base, there was a span of 15 bases. This entry belongs to a study of blood T cell repertoires in COVID-19. For the study at large: COVID-19 samples, acute and convalescent, were from the United States, Italy and Spain.

Material for sequencing was peripheral blood. The origin of this receptor is a human donor in a cohort sampled during active COVID-19. The chain carries TRBV3-1 (or the pseudogene TRBV3-2) and TRBJ1-1; D gene ambiguous. The CDR3 coding sequence is TGTGCCAGCAGCCAGACACCATCCGTCCCGAACACTGAAGCTTTCTTT. This codes for CASSQTPSVPNTEAFF.